These 21 T cell receptor beta chains were all obtained from the same sample, sequenced in a study of shared clonotypes between healthy human individuals. Naive CD8 cells, CD45RO-negative and positively selected for CCR7, excluded terminally differentiated effector memory CD45RA+ cells. Sequenced by immunoSEQ multiplex PCR; TCRdb stores in-frame clones only, minus some. The data contain some 2.1 million clones, 85% to 95% of them seen just once; the ten biggest clones take up about 1.7%. The sequencing input was naive CD8+ T cells from PBMCs. These receptor sequences come from a man aged 18-30 years in good health. Some clones in this sample may be carry-over from other donors' samples.

The CDR3 reads CASSPTGTSGRAAVEFF. CDR3 sequence (DNA): TGTGCCAGCAGCCCGACCGGGACTAGCGGGAGGGCGGCGGTGGAGTTCTTC. This chain links TRBV5-6 with TRBJ2-1; 16 bases map to TRBD2. This CDR3 has 17 residues. The V segment lost 4 bases and the J segment 14 bases; nucleotides outside the gene matches: 15. Germline assignment: CDR1 SGHDT and CDR2 YYEEEE.

The rearrangement links TRBV11-2 to TRBJ1-2, with 10 bases aligning to TRBD1. Germline CDR1 and CDR2: SGHAT and FQNNGV. J lost 2 bases, V lost 6 bases, and 6 bases had no gene match. The CDR3 is 15 amino acids. CDR3 sequence reads: CASSPPGQGNYGYTF. As DNA, the CDR3 is TGTGCCAGCAGTCCGCCGGGACAGGGGAACTATGGCTACACCTTC.

The chain combines TRBV18 with TRBJ2-7; D may match TRBD1 or TRBD2 (7 bases each). The germline V gene has CDR1 KGHSH and CDR2 LQKENI. This CDR3 region has 15 residues. V dropped 3 bases and J dropped 2 bases, with 14 bases sitting between them. The DNA of the CDR3 is TGTGCCAGCTCACCTCAGCGGGACAGCACCTACGAGCAGTACTTC. Residues: CASSPQRDSTYEQYF.

The J gene is TRBJ1-5, the V gene TRBV6-6; 7 nucleotides align to TRBD1. This CDR3 spans 15 amino acids. V lost 6 bases, J lost 6 bases, and 11 bases stayed unmatched. Germline loops: CDR1 MNHNY, CDR2 SVGAGI (reference sequence). The chain's CDR3 is CASSYMAGGGQPQHF. DNA of the CDR3: TGTGCCAGCAGCTACATGGCAGGGGGGGGTCAGCCCCAGCATTTT.

The chain joins TRBV19 to TRBJ1-1; TRBD1 matches at 7 bases. Germline lookup yields CDR1 LNHDA and CDR2 SQIVND (reference sequence). V lost 3 bases and J lost 3; bases outside the gene matches: 4. The CDR3 contains 14 residues. The CDR3 sequence: CASSIKGAHTEAFF. The CDR3 DNA reads TGTGCCAGTAGTATTAAGGGGGCTCACACTGAAGCTTTCTTT.

The V call is TRBV5-1, the J call TRBJ2-7; TRBD2 matches at 15 bases. J lost 3 bases, V lost 4 bases, and 8 bases had no gene match. CDR3 size: 17 residues. Germline V gene lookup returns CDR1 SGHRS and CDR2 YFSETQ. The CDR3 sequence: CASSGGLAGGRGYEQYF. The DNA of the CDR3 is TGCGCCAGCAGCGGGGGACTAGCGGGAGGACGGGGCTACGAGCAGTACTTC.

The rearrangement joins TRBV18 to TRBJ1-2; 8 bases map to TRBD1. Trimming cost V 0 bases and J 4 bases; bases outside gene matches: 7. The CDR3 is 16 residues long. Per germline, CDR1 KGHSH and CDR2 LQKENI. The CDR3 is CASSPPEGQGLYGYTF. CDR3 coding DNA: TGTGCCAGCTCACCACCGGAAGGACAGGGTCTCTATGGCTACACCTTC.

V and J are TRBV7-8 and TRBJ2-5, with D perhaps matching TRBD1 (5 bases). The germline V and J ends were trimmed by 5 bases and 3 bases, with 10 bases remaining between them. The germline CDR1 and CDR2 sequences are SGHVS and FQNEAQ. This CDR3 contains 13 residues. The CDR3 loop reads CASSRPTEETQYF. CDR3 DNA sequence: TGTGCCAGCAGCCGCCCGACAGAAGAGACCCAGTACTTC.

The chain recombines TRBV7-2 with TRBJ1-4, with no clear D. V gave up 5 bases and J gave up 0 bases, with 10 bases separating them. The CDR3 runs to 15 residues. Germline loops: CDR1 SGHTA, CDR2 FQGNSA. The CDR3 DNA reads as TGTGCCAGCAGCACTCTGCTTGCAACTAATGAAAAACTGTTTTTT. Protein sequence: CASSTLLATNEKLFF.

This clone was picked up a small number of times. The rearrangement joins TRBV7-3 to TRBJ1-1, with D uncertain. The CDR3 length is 13 residues. Trimming cost V 3 bases and J 5 bases, with 10 bases left between them. The germline V gene encodes CDR1 SGHTA and CDR2 FQGTGA. The CDR3, as DNA: TGTGCCAGCAGCTTCATGGCAAAGACTGAAGCTTTCTTT. It encodes CASSFMAKTEAFF. The whole variable domain, remainder taken from reference TRBV7-3 and TRBJ1-1, is GAGVSQTPSNKVTEKGKYVELRCDPISGHTALYWYRQSLGQGPEFLIYFQGTGAADDSGLPNDRFFAVRPEGSVSTLKIQRTERGDSAVYLCASSFMAKTEAFFGQGTRLTVV.

J is TRBJ2-3 and V is TRBV14; possibly TRBD2 for D (5 bases). The CDR3 is 13 amino acids. Germline lookup yields CDR1 SGHDN and CDR2 FVKESK. V shed 3 bases and J shed 7 bases, with 11 bases lying between them. CDR3 nucleotide sequence: TGTGCCAGCAGCCACCGGGATACTAATACGCAGTATTTT. Protein: CASSHRDTNTQYF.

The J gene is TRBJ2-7, the V gene TRBV15, with 7 bases fitting TRBD1. The CDR3 runs 14 residues. V shed 1 base and J 11 bases; nucleotides not matched to a gene: 11. The germline gives CDR1 LNHNV, CDR2 YYDKDF (reference sequence). CDR3 in DNA: TGTGCCACCAGCAGAGGGACAGGCCCCGAACCGGAGTACTTC. Its protein is CATSRGTGPEPEYF.

This rearrangement joins TRBV9 to TRBJ2-3; TRBD2 aligns across 7 bases. The CDR3 has 15 residues. The germline V gene has CDR1 SGDLS and CDR2 YYNGEE. V lost 3 bases and J lost 1; bases outside the gene matches: 5. The CDR3 DNA reads as TGTGCCAGCAGCGGTGGCGGGAGTGGCACAGATACGCAGTATTTT. This gives the protein CASSGGGSGTDTQYF.

The rearrangement joins TRBV7-5 to TRBJ2-7; TRBD1 reflects the table's D call only, with no check against the DNA. TRBV7-5 is given as a pseudogene. CDR3 length: 18 residues. The CDR3, as DNA: TGTGTCAGAAGCAAATGGGGCGGACCCTATCGATCTTCCTACGAGCAGTACTTC. This translates into CVRSKWGGPYRSSYEQYF.

V and J are TRBV27 and TRBJ2-7; 10 bases line up with TRBD1. The V and J ends lost 10 bases and 3 bases, in that order; junction bases with no gene match: 3. The CDR3 loop spans 12 amino acids. Germline V CDR1 and CDR2: MNHEY, SMNVEV (reference sequence). This chain's CDR3 is CATRTGGYEQYF. In nucleotides, the CDR3 is TGTGCCACCAGGACAGGGGGCTACGAGCAGTACTTC.

This sequence joins TRBV11-2 and TRBJ1-2, with a possible D match to TRBD1 (6 bases). The CDR3 is 17 residues long. Germline CDR1 SGHAT, CDR2 FQNNGV. V dropped 2 bases and J dropped 2 bases, with 18 bases sitting between them. This CDR3 reads CASSLRQGIYRNYGYTF. The CDR3 DNA follows: TGTGCCAGCAGCTTACGGCAGGGGATATATAGGAACTATGGCTACACCTTC.

This clone was seen just once. The sample holds other DNA sequences that translate to the same CDR3. This chain uses TRBV29-1 with TRBJ2-7; perhaps TRBD2 as D (7 bases). Trimming removed 4 bases at V and 7 bases at J, with 11 bases between. The CDR3 totals 11 residues. Germline V gene sequence: CDR1 SQVTM, CDR2 ANQGSEA. For the CDR3, the DNA is TGCAGCGTTGTCAGGGGAGGGGAGCAGTACTTC. Its translation: CSVVRGGEQYF.

The chain has TRBV9 and TRBJ2-1; D ambiguous. The germline V gene has CDR1 SGDLS and CDR2 YYNGEE. Trimming took off 3 bases at V and 7 bases at J, with 14 bases between the two ends. This CDR3 is 14 amino acids long. This CDR3 is CASSGTRSLNEQFF. Here the CDR3 DNA reads TGTGCCAGCAGCGGGACCAGGTCACTTAATGAGCAGTTCTTC.

A remark on this clone: The same CDR3 is also encoded by other DNA sequences in this sample. Here the CDR3 DNA reads TGTGCCACAAGACAGGGCTCCTACGAGCAGTACTTC. Translation: CATRQGSYEQYF. The rearrangement uses TRBV27 and TRBJ2-7; the match to TRBD1 covers 7 bases. Germline trimming cut 10 bases from V and 0 bases from J; bases unmatched to any gene: 3. The CDR3 sequence is 12 residues long. Germline CDR1 reads MNHEY; CDR2 reads SMNVEV (reference sequence).

The CDR3 spells CASSFRGLPYEQYF. The CDR3 coding sequence is TGTGCCAGCAGTTTCAGGGGGCTGCCCTACGAGCAGTACTTC. The chain combines TRBV27 with TRBJ2-7; 8 bases map to TRBD1. Germline CDR1 is MNHEY and CDR2 is SMNVEV (reference sequence). The CDR3 covers 14 residues. V trimming: 3 bases; J trimming: 2 bases; junction bases outside the gene matches: 3.

This chain links TRBV11-3 with TRBJ2-2, with D possibly TRBD1 on 6 matching bases. Trimming shortened V by 3 bases and J by 6 bases, and 14 bases separated the two germline ends. The CDR3 is 15 residues long. Germline lookup yields CDR1 SGHNT and CDR2 YENEEA. The CDR3 spells CASSFSQGLAGELFF. As DNA, the CDR3 is TGTGCCAGCAGCTTTTCCCAGGGGTTGGCCGGGGAGCTGTTTTTT.